The rows below give T cell receptor beta chains drawn from one sample of a study of cytomegalovirus exposure and HLA in healthy donors. Some clones are missing from TCRdb's copy, which holds only in-frame ones; the method was immunoSEQ multiplex PCR. The data show about 160,000 clones, under 90% seen once. Sequencing was carried out using PBMCs. All receptors come from a man between 18 and 29 years old in good health and CMV-seropositive. The CDR3 runs from the conserved cysteine through the conserved F or W. The order of the fields is J gene, V gene, D gene, clone size, CDR3 protein, CDR3 DNA. A D gene is named only where the DNA matches it firmly. Size is omitted from some rows. Given values are once, few, many or a class for expanded clones.

TRBJ2-2 TRBV2 TRBD1 - CASRADRSNTGELFF TGTGCCAGCAGGGCGGACAGGTCGAACACCGGGGAGCTGTTTTTT
TRBJ1-2 TRBV27 TRBD1 - CASRTIQGADSNYGYTF TGTGCCAGCAGGACAATACAGGGGGCCGACTCTAACTATGGCTACACCTTC
TRBJ1-2 TRBV12-5 - - CASGSTQQGDGYTF TGTGCTAGTGGTTCCACGCAACAAGGGGATGGCTACACCTTC
TRBJ2-7 TRBV27 TRBD1 - CASSWRQGAYEQYF TGTGCCAGCAGTTGGAGACAGGGGGCCTACGAGCAGTACTTC
TRBJ2-1 TRBV4-1 TRBD2 - CASSQPGTSNNEQFF TGCGCCAGCAGCCAACCCGGGACTAGCAACAATGAGCAGTTCTTC
TRBJ1-5 TRBV30 - few CAWSVTGLRQPQHF TGTGCCTGGAGTGTAACGGGACTCCGTCAGCCCCAGCATTTT
TRBJ2-7 TRBV6-5 TRBD1 - CASSYSRTGNHEQYF TGTGCCAGCAGTTACTCGAGGACAGGGAACCACGAGCAGTACTTC
TRBJ1-2 TRBV19 TRBD1 - CASSMTPSRDRQRRNYGYTF TGTGCCAGTAGTATGACCCCCTCTCGGGACAGGCAACGGAGAAACTATGGCTACACCTTC
TRBJ2-1 TRBV4-1 TRBD2 - CASSQTQHETQAGGFSYNEQFF TGCGCCAGCAGCCAAACACAACACGAGACACAAGCGGGAGGCTTCTCCTACAATGAGCAGTTCTTC
TRBJ2-5 TRBV11-3 TRBD2 - CASSSGLAGVQYF TGTGCCAGCAGCTCGGGACTAGCGGGCGTCCAGTACTTC
TRBJ2-2 TRBV5-1 TRBD2 - CASSGGTSGTGELFF TGCGCCAGCAGCGGTGGGACTAGCGGAACTGGGGAGCTGTTTTTT
TRBJ2-5 TRBV5-1 TRBD2 - CASSLNRGTSGSQETQYF TGCGCCAGCAGCTTGAATCGTGGGACTAGCGGGAGTCAAGAGACCCAGTACTTC
TRBJ2-7 TRBV27 - - CASSRTASYEQYF TGTGCCAGCAGCAGGACAGCCTCCTACGAGCAGTACTTC
TRBJ1-5 TRBV4-1 TRBD1 - CASSQGQTGGNQPQHF TGCGCCAGCAGCCAGGGCCAGACAGGGGGGAATCAGCCCCAGCATTTT
TRBJ2-7 TRBV10-3 TRBD2 - CAISSLGLETYEQYF TGTGCCATCAGTTCATTGGGACTAGAGACCTACGAGCAGTACTTC
TRBJ2-7 TRBV18 - - CASSPVRVSSYEQYF TGTGCCAGCTCACCGGTTCGGGTTAGCTCCTACGAGCAGTACTTC
TRBJ2-7 TRBV4-1 - - CASSQAEPGTPPYEQYF TGCGCCAGCAGCCAAGCAGAGCCCGGGACACCCCCCTACGAGCAGTACTTC
TRBJ2-1 TRBV5-1 - - CASTLGGGSLYNEQFF TGCGCCAGTACCCTTGGGGGCGGGAGTCTGTACAATGAGCAGTTCTTC
TRBJ2-1 TRBV7-2 TRBD2 once CASMRGTGYNEQFF TGTGCCAGCATGCGGGGGACGGGGTACAATGAGCAGTTCTTC
TRBJ1-2 TRBV5-4 - - CASSPSGGRYGYTF TGTGCCAGCAGCCCATCGGGAGGGAGGTATGGCTACACCTTC
TRBJ1-3 TRBV28 TRBD1 - CASRGTGPSQNTIYF TGTGCCAGCAGGGGGACAGGGCCCTCTCAAAACACCATATATTTT
TRBJ1-5 TRBV19 - - CASSARHISNQPQHF TGTGCCAGTAGTGCTCGACATATTAGCAATCAGCCCCAGCATTTT
TRBJ2-1 TRBV7-3 TRBD2 once CASSRTSYNEQFF TGTGCCAGCAGCCGGACTAGCTACAATGAGCAGTTCTTC
TRBJ2-2 TRBV6-4 - once CASSVSGDTGELFF TGTGCCAGCAGTGTCTCCGGAGACACCGGGGAGCTGTTTTTT
TRBJ1-1 TRBV19 - - CASSITANTEAFF TGTGCCAGTAGTATCACAGCAAACACTGAAGCTTTCTTT
TRBJ2-7 TRBV21-1 - - CARLLRDSYEQYF TGTGCCAGGTTACTACGGGACTCCTACGAGCAGTACTTC
TRBJ2-7 TRBV5-1 - - CASSSQARLGEQYF TGCGCCAGCAGCTCCCAGGCTCGCCTGGGCGAGCAGTACTTC
TRBJ2-2 TRBV27 - - CASSLSRANTGELFF TGTGCCAGCAGTTTATCTCGAGCGAACACCGGGGAGCTGTTTTTT
TRBJ1-3 TRBV15 - - CATSRAPPGPGNTIYF TGTGCCACCAGCAGAGCTCCCCCGGGTCCTGGAAACACCATATATTTT
TRBJ1-5 TRBV5-5 - - CASSLVGRISNQPQHF TGTGCCAGCAGCTTGGTGGGCAGGATTAGCAATCAGCCCCAGCATTTT
TRBJ1-1 TRBV18 - - CASSPPGQARTEAFF TGTGCCAGCTCACCTCCGGGACAAGCCAGGACTGAAGCTTTCTTT
TRBJ2-1 TRBV6-1 - - CASSEALATYNEQFF TGTGCCAGCAGTGAGGCTCTAGCGACCTACAATGAGCAGTTCTTC
TRBJ2-7 TRBV28 TRBD2 - CASSLLGLAGGPSDEQYF TGTGCCAGCAGTTTACTGGGACTAGCGGGAGGGCCGTCCGACGAGCAGTACTTC
TRBJ2-7 TRBV6-5 TRBD2 - CASSYTGLAGPDEQYF TGTGCCAGCAGTTACACGGGACTAGCGGGACCCGACGAGCAGTACTTC
TRBJ2-2 TRBV5-1 - once CASALLPLTADTGELFF TGCGCCAGCGCTCTTCTCCCACTAACAGCGGACACCGGGGAGCTGTTTTTT
TRBJ2-3 TRBV4-1 - - CASSSGSAQLDTQYF TGCGCCAGCAGCTCAGGATCCGCGCAGCTAGATACGCAGTATTTT
TRBJ2-5 TRBV4-2 TRBD2 - CASSQDREGQETQYF TGTGCCAGCAGCCAAGATCGGGAGGGCCAAGAGACCCAGTACTTC
TRBJ2-1 TRBV27 - - CASSFERGSYNEQFF TGTGCCAGCAGTTTCGAGAGAGGTTCCTACAATGAGCAGTTCTTC
TRBJ2-2 TRBV7-9 - - CASSFAGPGTGELFF TGTGCCAGCAGCTTCGCGGGGCCGGGCACCGGGGAGCTGTTTTTT
TRBJ2-2 TRBV23-1 - - CASSRQETNTGELFF TGCGCCAGCAGTAGACAGGAGACGAACACCGGGGAGCTGTTTTTT
TRBJ2-7 TRBV28 TRBD2 - CASSFKWGLAGVSYEQYF TGTGCCAGCAGTTTTAAATGGGGACTAGCGGGAGTCTCCTACGAGCAGTACTTC
TRBJ2-7 TRBV27 TRBD2 - CASSLGTSGYEQYF TGTGCCAGCAGTTTAGGTACTAGCGGCTACGAGCAGTACTTC
TRBJ2-1 TRBV19 - - CASSTPRQASSYNEQFF TGTGCCAGTAGTACGCCCCGACAGGCCTCCTCCTACAATGAGCAGTTCTTC